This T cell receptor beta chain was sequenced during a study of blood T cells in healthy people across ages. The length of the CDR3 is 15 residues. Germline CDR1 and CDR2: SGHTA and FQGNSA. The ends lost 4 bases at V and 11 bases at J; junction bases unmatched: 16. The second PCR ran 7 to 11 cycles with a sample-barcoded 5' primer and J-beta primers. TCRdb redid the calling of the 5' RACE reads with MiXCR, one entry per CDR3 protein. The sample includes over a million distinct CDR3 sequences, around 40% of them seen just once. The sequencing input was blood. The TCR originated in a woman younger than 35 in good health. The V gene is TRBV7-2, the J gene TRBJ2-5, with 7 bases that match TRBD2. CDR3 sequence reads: CASSSGLPSHNEQYF. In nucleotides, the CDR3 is TGTGCCAGCAGCTCGGGACTACCAAGCCACAATGAGCAGTACTTC. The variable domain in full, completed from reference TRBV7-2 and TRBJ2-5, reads GAGVSQSPSNKVTEKGKDVELRCDPISGHTALYWYRQSLGQGLEFLIYFQGNSAPDKSGLPSDRFSAERTGGSVSTLTIQRTQQEDSAVYLCASSSGLPSHNEQYFGPGTRLLVL.